The 2 T cell receptor beta chains below come from one sample, sequenced in a study of OX40 agonist ivuxolimab in advanced cancers. TCRdb's table, derived via immunoSEQ multiplex PCR, lists solely in-frame clones and lacks some. The sample has more than 9,500 clones; more than 70% are singletons. The specimen was CD4+ or CD8+ T cells sorted from blood, collected in a trial of the OX40 agonist ivuxolimab. The origin of the receptors is an adult with an advanced solid tumor such as melanoma, head and neck, liver or kidney cancer.

This clone was counted a single time. The rearrangement links TRBV10-1 to TRBJ2-3; TRBD2 agrees at 9 bases. The CDR3 has 17 amino acids. V lost 3 bases, J lost 0 bases, and 7 bases stayed unmatched. Germline assignment: CDR1 WNHNN and CDR2 SYGVQD (reference sequence). The CDR3, as DNA: TGCGCCAGCAGTGAAGGCCTAGCGGGGTTTAGCACAGATACGCAGTATTTT. Amino acids: CASSEGLAGFSTDTQYF.

This chain connects TRBV9 to TRBJ1-2, with D uncertain. In germline, CDR1 is SGDLS, CDR2 YYNGEE. This CDR3 comprises 12 residues. Trimming removed 0 bases at V and 5 bases at J, with 5 bases between. The DNA for the CDR3 is TGTGCCAGCAGCGTAGGAGATTATGGCTACACCTTC. Protein: CASSVGDYGYTF.